A selection of T cell receptor beta chains follows, all from one sample in a study of T cell responses to AZD1222 COVID-19 vaccine. Here immunoSEQ multiplex PCR was the method, and the copy in TCRdb shows in-frame clones only, minus some. The table has 160,000 or so clones, around nine tenths seen once. The sample in question was peripheral blood, obtained on day 0 of AZD1222 vaccination. The receptors derive from an adult in good health. CDR3s include the opening cysteine and the closing phenylalanine or tryptophan. D genes are given only for firm matches. Clone size appears in some rows only: once, few, many, or a class for an expanded clone.

j_call,d_call,clone_size,v_call,cdr3_nt,cdr3_aa
TRBJ2-7,.,.,TRBV4-3,TGCGCCAGCAGCCAAGATCCGACATCCTACGAGCAGTACTTC,CASSQDPTSYEQYF
TRBJ2-3,.,.,TRBV7-2,TGTGCCAGCAGCGCTCCGGGGGGCGACGGGCAGTATTTT,CASSAPGGDGQYF
TRBJ2-1,.,.,TRBV5-6,TGTGCCAGCAGCTTGGGGGGGCTAGCGGTCTTGGAGCAGTTCTTC,CASSLGGLAVLEQFF
TRBJ1-2,.,few,TRBV27,TGTGCCAGCAGTTTAGGTCCGAACTATGGCTACACCTTC,CASSLGPNYGYTF
TRBJ1-5,.,.,TRBV6-5,TGTGCCAGCAGACCCCGGGACACTGATCAGCCCCAGCATTTT,CASRPRDTDQPQHF
TRBJ1-5,.,once,TRBV5-6,TGTGCCAGCAGCTTGGACCGAGATCAGCCCCAGCATTTT,CASSLDRDQPQHF
TRBJ1-5,.,.,TRBV11-2,TGTGCCAGCAGCTTAGATCGGATTCAGCCCCAGCATTTT,CASSLDRIQPQHF
TRBJ1-5,TRBD1,.,TRBV28,TGTGCCAGCAGTTTGGGGGGACAGTTGAATCAGCCCCAGCATTTT,CASSLGGQLNQPQHF
TRBJ2-1,.,.,TRBV19,TGTGCCAGTAAGGAGGGCGCTCACAATGAGCAGTTCTTC,CASKEGAHNEQFF
TRBJ2-7,TRBD2,.,TRBV7-8,TGTGCCAGCAGCCTCTTAGCGGGGTGGGCCTACGAGCAGTACTTC,CASSLLAGWAYEQYF
TRBJ2-7,.,.,TRBV28,TGTGCCAGCAGACCCCCCGTGTCCTACGAGCAGTACTTC,CASRPPVSYEQYF
TRBJ1-2,.,.,TRBV5-1,TGCGCCAGCAGCTTGGTCTCCCCGGTTTCCGGCTACACCTTC,CASSLVSPVSGYTF
TRBJ2-6,.,few,TRBV11-2,TGTGCCAGCAGCCTCAGGGGCATCGCTGGGGCCAACGTCCTGACTTTC,CASSLRGIAGANVLTF
TRBJ1-5,.,.,TRBV2,TGTGCCAGTCTAGGGGGTCATAATCAGCCCCAGCATTTT,CASLGGHNQPQHF
TRBJ1-1,.,.,TRBV7-8,TGTGCCAGCAGCTTATGGAACACTGAAGCTTTCTTT,CASSLWNTEAFF
TRBJ2-7,TRBD1,.,TRBV27,TGTGCCAGCAGTCCCCAGGGGGACGAGCAGTACTTC,CASSPQGDEQYF
TRBJ1-3,.,.,TRBV30,TGTGCCTGGAGTAGGCAGCCTTTCTCTGGAAACACCATATATTTT,CAWSRQPFSGNTIYF
TRBJ1-2,.,.,TRBV28,TGTGCCAGCAGAACGAGAGGGGACGGCTATGGCTACACCTTC,CASRTRGDGYGYTF
TRBJ1-5,.,.,TRBV28,TGTGCCAGCAGTCATCCCCCCCAGCCCCAGCATTTT,CASSHPPQPQHF
TRBJ1-2,.,.,TRBV19,TGTGCCAGTAGGCGCAGGGAGGGTGGCTACACCTTC,CASRRREGGYTF
TRBJ1-1,.,.,TRBV5-6,TGTGCCAGCAGCTTGGGAGGGTTGAACACTGAAGCTTTCTTT,CASSLGGLNTEAFF
TRBJ1-4,.,.,TRBV4-1,TGCGCCAGCAGCCATGGGGAAGAAAAACTGTTTTTT,CASSHGEEKLFF